This T cell receptor beta chain derives from a study of identical twins. Overall study findings and caveats: The same donors were not followed; conclusions instead depended on cross-sectional statistical analysis. Within twin pairs, the out-of-frame alpha sequences they shared showed excess low generation probability. Memory repertoires lacked the insertion deficit that abundant cord blood beta clonotypes showed.

The CDR3 length is 12 residues. Trimming cost V 5 bases and J 3 bases, with 8 bases left between them. The germline V gene has CDR1 PRHDT and CDR2 FYEKMQ (reference sequence). This clonotype was detected only a few times. The antigen is not known. Template switching (which added a universal primer site) was used, and cDNA carried unique molecular identifiers. In TCRdb, the 5' RACE reads were re-called with MiXCR into one record per CDR3 protein. The sample consists of 230,000 or so distinct CDR3 sequences, 6.5% to 9.5% of them appearing once. These sequences were also reported in another study, on yellow fever vaccine responses in identical twins.

The V call is TRBV13, the J call TRBJ2-7; D is undetermined. Sequenced sample: CD8+ T cells sorted from blood. This receptor was obtained from a woman younger than 30 in good health. The CDR3 nucleotides read TGTGCCAGCAGCCAAGATCGCTACGAGCAGTACTTC. As protein: CASSQDRYEQYF.